This T cell receptor (beta chain) was captured by sequencing in a study of blood T cells in healthy people across ages. This clonotype was seen a handful of times. Germline V lookup: CDR1 SGHAT, CDR2 FQDESV (reference sequence). V lost 5 bases, J lost 6 bases, and 8 bases stayed unmatched. CDR3 size: 15 residues. The authors ran a second PCR of 7 to 11 cycles using a sample-barcoded 5' primer and a J-beta primer mix. TCRdb independently ran MiXCR on the 5' RACE reads; one entry per CDR3 protein. The sample records over 300,000 distinct CDR3 sequences, over 45% being singletons. Sequencing used blood. This sequence originates from a man aged 60-69 years in good health. The chain employs TRBV11-1 and TRBJ2-7; TRBD1 matches at 12 bases. Here the CDR3 reads CASSAGDRGRVEQYF. In DNA, the CDR3 is TGTGCCAGCAGCGCAGGGGACAGGGGGCGCGTCGAGCAGTACTTC.